A single sample is the source of the 21 T cell receptor beta chains below, sequenced in a study of blood T cells in healthy people across ages. Then a second PCR, running roughly 7 to 12 cycles, was carried out with a sample-barcoded 5' primer and a J-beta primer mix. TCRdb redid the calling of the 5' RACE reads with MiXCR, one entry per CDR3 protein. The data hold fewer than 600,000 distinct CDR3 sequences, with about 29% observed a single time. These records were also assigned to another study, of T cells of mothers and their children.

Source material: blood. The receptor set was obtained from a boy aged 2 to 9 in good health.

The V call is TRBV5-1, the J call TRBJ2-4; a possible D gene is TRBD2 (7 bases). Germline CDR1 reads SGHRS; CDR2 reads YFSETQ. The length of the CDR3 is 16 residues. Trimming left V 0 bases short and J 2 bases short, with 12 bases between. CDR3: CASSLGTGGSKNIQYF. In DNA, the CDR3 is TGCGCCAGCAGCTTGGGTACGGGGGGCTCCAAAAACATTCAGTACTTC.

V is TRBV20-1 and J is TRBJ2-5, with a tentative D call TRBD2 (6 bases). CDR1 DFQATT and CDR2 SNEGSKA come from the germline V gene (reference sequence). The CDR3 contains 15 residues. Trimming removed 0 bases at V and 7 bases at J, with 18 bases between. CDR3 region: CSARDWGSGQWTQYF. The CDR3 region has the DNA TGCAGTGCTAGAGATTGGGGTAGCGGACAATGGACCCAGTACTTC.

This clonotype occurred a few times. This chain connects TRBV6-1 to TRBJ2-4; 9 bases are shared with TRBD2. The germline V gene has CDR1 MNHNS and CDR2 SASEGT. V was clipped by 6 bases and J by 1 base; unmatched bases: 13. This CDR3 has 18 amino acids. CDR3 sequence reads: CASSPAGGAVAAKNIQYF. CDR3 DNA: TGTGCCAGCAGCCCTGCGGGGGGGGCGGTAGCGGCCAAAAACATTCAGTACTTC.

This clonotype was detected a few times. V is TRBV18 and J is TRBJ2-1; D is uncertain. The germline V gene encodes CDR1 KGHSH and CDR2 LQKENI. The CDR3 has 12 amino acids. V was shortened by 1 base and J by 10 bases, with 8 bases between the two germline ends. This chain's CDR3 is CASSPQGHEQFF. As DNA, the CDR3 is TGTGCCAGCTCACCACAAGGGCACGAGCAGTTCTTC.

This chain links TRBV29-1 with TRBJ1-3; D uncertain. CDR1 SQVTM and CDR2 ANQGSEA come from the germline V gene. Trimming cost V 0 bases and J 0 bases, with 6 bases left between them. The CDR3 is 14 amino acids. CDR3 DNA sequence: TGCAGCGTTGAAGATGGGCACTCTGGAAACACCATATATTTT. Translation: CSVEDGHSGNTIYF.

This chain links TRBV7-2 with TRBJ2-5, with 10 positions matching TRBD2. The J call may be faulty, since TRBJ2-1 better matches the DNA end. The CDR3 length is 13 residues. Germline CDR1 and CDR2: SGHTA and FQGNSA. The CDR3: CASSNSGGNEQFF. The CDR3, as DNA: TGTGCCAGCAGCAATAGCGGGGGGAATGAGCAGTTCTTC.

This clonotype was seen a handful of times. V and J are TRBV18 and TRBJ1-1; D call uncertain. Per germline, CDR1 KGHSH and CDR2 LQKENI. With 1 base removed from V and 0 bases from J, the gap between germline ends came to 15 bases. The CDR3 runs to 17 residues. Here the CDR3 reads CASSPQAGRTLNTEAFF. The CDR3 region has the DNA TGTGCCAGCTCACCACAGGCGGGCCGCACTTTGAACACTGAAGCTTTCTTT. The whole variable domain, remainder taken from reference TRBV18 and TRBJ1-1, is NAGVMQNPRHLVRRRGQEARLRCSPMKGHSHVYWYRQLPEEGLKFMVYLQKENIIDESGMPKERFSAEFPKEGPSILRIQQVVRGDSAAYFCASSPQAGRTLNTEAFFGQGTRLTVV.

CDR3 bases: TGTGCCAGCAGCCGGGGGACAGGGTACGAGCAGTACTTC. Residues: CASSRGTGYEQYF. J is TRBJ2-5 and V is TRBV14, with 9 bases matching TRBD1. Near its end, the DNA agrees better with TRBJ2-7, so the J call may be wrong. The CDR3 is made up of 13 amino acids. Germline lookup yields CDR1 SGHDN and CDR2 FVKESK.

The chain's CDR3 is CASSLLVAGPNTGELFF. Written as DNA, the CDR3 is TGTGCCAGCAGCCTCCTCGTAGCGGGCCCGAACACCGGGGAGCTGTTTTTT. The chain is built from TRBV7-8 and TRBJ2-2; the match to TRBD2 covers 7 bases. Looked up from germline, CDR1 is SGHVS and CDR2 is FQNEAQ. V shed 5 bases, J shed 0 bases, and the junction held 9 bases outside the gene matches. This CDR3 is built from 17 residues. Combining the CDR3 with reference TRBV7-8 and TRBJ2-2 gives the whole variable domain GAGVSQSPRYKVAKRGQDVALRCDPISGHVSLFWYQQALGQGPEFLTYFQNEAQLDKSGLPSDRFFAERPEGSVSTLKIQRTQQEDSAVYLCASSLLVAGPNTGELFFGEGSRLTVL.

This clonotype came up a few times. The rearrangement links TRBV3-1 to TRBJ2-5; 7 positions match TRBD2. The CDR3 covers 14 residues. V lost 3 bases to trimming and J lost 5 bases; unmatched junction nucleotides: 6. The germline gives CDR1 LGHDT, CDR2 YNNKEL (reference sequence). Written as DNA, the CDR3 is TGTGCCAGCAGCCAGACTAGCTCCGAGGAGACCCAGTACTTC. It codes for CASSQTSSEETQYF.

This clonotype was picked up a small number of times. The chain employs TRBV6-6 and TRBJ1-3; 9 nucleotides line up with TRBD1. The trim removed 6 bases at V and 4 bases at J, leaving 10 bases unmatched. The length of the CDR3 is 16 residues. CDR1 is MNHNY, CDR2 SVGAGI, per germline (reference sequence). The CDR3 DNA follows: TGTGCCAGCAGGAGACAGGGGGAAATCGTGGGAAACACCATATATTTT. It codes for CASRRQGEIVGNTIYF.

This clonotype has more than one count but fewer than ten. The V call is TRBV11-2, the J call TRBJ2-7; 8 bases are a match to TRBD1. The germline gives CDR1 SGHAT, CDR2 FQNNGV. This CDR3 region has 16 residues. Trimming took 2 bases from V and 2 from J; bases not matched to a gene: 8. This CDR3 is CASSLHHDRGAYEQYF. The CDR3 DNA reads as TGTGCCAGCAGCTTACATCATGACAGGGGAGCCTACGAGCAGTACTTC.

This chain joins TRBV18 and TRBJ2-1; 16 nucleotides agree with TRBD2. The CDR3 is 17 amino acids. In germline, CDR1 is KGHSH, CDR2 LQKENI. With 3 bases clipped from V and 2 bases from J, the junction kept 1 base outside the gene matches. The CDR3: CASSPGLAGGTYNEQFF. In nucleotides, the CDR3 is TGTGCCAGCTCACCGGGACTAGCGGGAGGGACCTACAATGAGCAGTTCTTC.

This clonotype was seen a few times. The chain links TRBV12-5 to TRBJ2-3; no clear D. Germline V gene data show CDR1 as LGHNT and CDR2 as FRNRAP. V lost 6 bases to trimming and J lost 6 bases, with 10 bases between them. The CDR3 totals 12 residues. The CDR3 region has the DNA TGTGCTAGTGGCTCCAATCCGGATACGCAGTATTTT. Translating it yields CASGSNPDTQYF.

With regard to this clonotype: At one end the junction does not follow the germline gene, possibly because of a read error. This CDR3 reads CASREDRGTYNEQFF. The CDR3 DNA reads TGTGCCAGCAGGGAAGACAGGGGGACTTACAATGAGCAGTTCTTC. The rearrangement joins TRBV6-1 to TRBJ2-1, with TRBD1 matching over 9 bases. CDR3 length equals 15 residues. CDR1 MNHNS and CDR2 SASEGT come from the germline V gene.

A few counts support this clonotype. The rearrangement joins TRBV7-8 to TRBJ1-2; TRBD1 agrees at 7 bases. V lost 2 bases to trimming and J lost 4 bases; unmatched junction nucleotides: 10. Germline V gene sequence: CDR1 SGHVS, CDR2 FQNEAQ. The CDR3 is made up of 16 amino acids. CDR3 region: CASSLRDRASGYGYTF. CDR3 in DNA: TGTGCCAGCAGCTTACGAGACAGGGCCTCCGGCTATGGCTACACCTTC.

This chain connects TRBV15 to TRBJ1-2; D is possibly TRBD1 (5 bases). Germline-derived CDR1 and CDR2 are LNHNV and YYDKDF (reference sequence). Trimming removed 0 bases at V and 8 bases at J, with 10 bases between. The CDR3 loop spans 13 amino acids. CDR3 nucleotides: TGTGCCACCAGCAGAGATCAAGGGGTCGGCTACACCTTC. As protein: CATSRDQGVGYTF. The variable domain in full, completed from reference TRBV15 and TRBJ1-2, reads DAMVIQNPRYQVTQFGKPVTLSCSQTLNHNVMYWYQQKSSQAPKLLFHYYDKDFNNEADTPDNFQSRRPNTSFCFLDIRSPGLGDTAMYLCATSRDQGVGYTFGSGTRLTVV.

The V gene is TRBV12-3 or TRBV12-4, the J gene TRBJ1-2; D call uncertain. The CDR3 has 15 residues. The ends were cut back, 7 bases at V and 2 bases at J, with 17 bases in the middle. The CDR3 loop reads CASTRGRTNNYGYTF. The DNA for the CDR3 is TGTGCCAGCACCCGAGGTAGAACAAACAACTATGGCTACACCTTC.

A few counts support this clonotype. The CDR3 loop reads CASRARAGEPNTGELFF. The CDR3 nucleotides read TGTGCCAGCAGAGCCCGAGCGGGGGAACCGAACACCGGGGAGCTGTTTTTT. The chain recombines TRBV6-2 or TRBV6-3 with TRBJ2-2, with 8 nucleotides matching TRBD2. Unmatched junction bases numbered 9, after V lost 6 bases and J lost 0 bases. The length of the CDR3 is 17 residues. CDR1 is MNHEY and CDR2 is SVGEGT in the germline V gene.

This rearrangement joins TRBV18 to TRBJ1-1; tentative D call: TRBD1 (6 bases). The CDR3 is 14 residues long. V lost 2 bases to trimming and J lost 0 bases, with 7 bases between them. From germline, CDR1 is KGHSH and CDR2 LQKENI. The CDR3 here is CASSPGQMNTEAFF. For the CDR3, the DNA is TGTGCCAGCTCACCAGGACAGATGAACACTGAAGCTTTCTTT.

This chain joins TRBV7-3 and TRBJ2-5; D not certain. This CDR3 is built from 13 residues. With 6 bases removed from V and 2 bases from J, the gap between germline ends came to 10 bases. Per germline, CDR1 SGHTA and CDR2 FQGTGA. Here the CDR3 reads CASSFDPQETQYF. The CDR3 nucleotides are TGTGCCAGCAGTTTTGACCCTCAAGAGACCCAGTACTTC.